The present T cell receptor beta chain was sequenced within a study of T cell responses to AZD1222 COVID-19 vaccine (dated by TCRdb to the early 2020s). Looking at the study overall: AZD1222 recipients whose second dose came at about 4 weeks and those whose second dose came at about 12 weeks were combined into one group, since spike-specific TCR depth and breadth did not differ between the two schedules. TCR sequencing covered 233 trial participants: roughly 200 given two doses of AZD1222 and approximately 26 given two doses of MenACWY control vaccine. Trial participants were enrolled by age into 18-55, 56-69 and 70-plus year subgroups, with roughly 160, 29 and 62 TCR-sequenced participants respectively.

What the authors observed across the whole study: Because no day 14 peak-response samples were available, the repertoires could be characterized only after the peak T cell response. Only five or six AZD1222 recipients were SARS-CoV-2 seropositive at baseline, limiting conclusions about previously exposed vaccinees. After two AZD1222 doses, spike-specific TCR breadth and depth were significantly higher than at day 0 and than in MenACWY recipients. Vaccine-associated CD4 TCRs spanned the whole spike protein, with dominant responses in regions 160-218 and 743-854. Reportedly, almost half of the unique spike-specific TCRs recognized epitopes lying outside the regions that are mutated in the B.1.351 and B.1.1.7 variants. Participants were mostly white British, with more females than males. The authors suggested clonal diversity may have been underestimated. The 56-69-year group was small, and its depth increase did not reach significance, likely because of low power.

The CDR3 regions of human TCRbeta chains were analyzed by immunosequencing. In the paper's pipeline: Repertoire TCRs were matched against a reference library of SARS-CoV-2-specific TCRs generated with the MIRA antigen-specificity platform. Breadth was defined as the fraction of unique TCRs that were SARS-CoV-2-associated. Depth was defined as the fraction of total T cells that were SARS-CoV-2-associated. Using the MIRA data, each spike-specific TCR was assigned both to the spike region to which the TCR was reactive and to a CD4 or CD8 class. Log10-transformed breadth and depth values were compared by one-way ANOVA with Sidak's multiple comparisons tests. This is the immuneACCESS table as TCRdb keeps it, with only in-frame sequences that have V and J called. A part of the clones is gone; compared with another copy, unresolved V genes explain less than half, and the rest is unexplained. The V and J calls and clone size come from that table; D and trimming were worked out from the DNA. Counted in this sample were approximately 160,000 clones; 90% of them appeared once. The ten largest clonotypes hold approximately 1.5% of the sample.

Explained via the paper, the time point label denotes: baseline before first vaccination. The vaccinee samples were drawn from two UK trials, COV001 and COV002, one of which was a single-blind randomized controlled phase 2/3 trial testing AZD1222 (ChAdOx1 nCoV-19) in healthy adults. For TCRbeta chain sequencing, PBMC samples from trial participants were taken at day 0 and at day 28 after the second dose. CDR1 is given as SQVTM and CDR2 as ANQGSEA, both from the germline V gene. V lost 4 bases and J lost 1 base; the stretch between them is 10 bases long. Inclusive of the bounding cysteine and phenylalanine, the CDR3 is 13 residues long. Left in the record is the CDR3 DNA by itself, 39 bases read in frame from the first base. With regard to this clone: This receptor's antigen is unknown. There are no base qualities to consult, and no much larger clone falls within one base.

The chain is made from TRBV29-1 and TRBJ2-5, and possibly TRBD2, on 5 matching bases. The source is an adult in good health. The sequences come from peripheral blood, collected on day 0 of AZD1222 vaccination. The bases read TGCAGCGTTGGTCCGGGATCCCAAGAGACCCAGTACTTC. Translation gives CSVGPGSQETQYF.